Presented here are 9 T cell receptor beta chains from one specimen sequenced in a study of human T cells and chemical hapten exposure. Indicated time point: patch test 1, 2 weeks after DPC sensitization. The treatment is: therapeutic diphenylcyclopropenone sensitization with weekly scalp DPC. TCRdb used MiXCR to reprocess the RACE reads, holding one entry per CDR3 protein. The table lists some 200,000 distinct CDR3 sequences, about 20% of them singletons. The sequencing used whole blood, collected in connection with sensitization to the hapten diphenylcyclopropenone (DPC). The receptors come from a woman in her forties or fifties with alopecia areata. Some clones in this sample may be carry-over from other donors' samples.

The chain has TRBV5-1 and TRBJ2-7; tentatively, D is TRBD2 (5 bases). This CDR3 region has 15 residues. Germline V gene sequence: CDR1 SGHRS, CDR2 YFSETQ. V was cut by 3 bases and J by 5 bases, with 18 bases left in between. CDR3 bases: TGCGCCAGCAGCTCCTCGGCCCGGGGAGTCAACGAGCAGTACTTC. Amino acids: CASSSSARGVNEQYF.

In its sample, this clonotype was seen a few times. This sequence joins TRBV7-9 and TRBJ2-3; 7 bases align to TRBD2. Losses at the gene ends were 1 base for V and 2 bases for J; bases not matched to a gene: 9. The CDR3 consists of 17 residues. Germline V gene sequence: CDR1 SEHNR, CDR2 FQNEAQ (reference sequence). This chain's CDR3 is CASSLGLADAFTDTQYF. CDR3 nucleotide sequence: TGTGCCAGCAGCTTAGGGCTAGCGGACGCATTCACAGATACGCAGTATTTT.

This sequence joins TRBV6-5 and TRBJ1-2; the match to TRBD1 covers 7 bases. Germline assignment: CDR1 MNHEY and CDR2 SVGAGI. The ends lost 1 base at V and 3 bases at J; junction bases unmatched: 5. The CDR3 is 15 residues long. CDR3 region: CASSYLGGQHYGYTF. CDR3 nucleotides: TGTGCCAGCAGTTACTTAGGGGGCCAACACTATGGCTACACCTTC.

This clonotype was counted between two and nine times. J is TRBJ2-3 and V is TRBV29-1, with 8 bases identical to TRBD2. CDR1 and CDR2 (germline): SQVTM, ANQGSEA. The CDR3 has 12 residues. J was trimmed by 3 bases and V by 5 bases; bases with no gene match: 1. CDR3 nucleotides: TGCAGCGTTACTAGCGGAACAGATACGCAGTATTTT. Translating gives CSVTSGTDTQYF.

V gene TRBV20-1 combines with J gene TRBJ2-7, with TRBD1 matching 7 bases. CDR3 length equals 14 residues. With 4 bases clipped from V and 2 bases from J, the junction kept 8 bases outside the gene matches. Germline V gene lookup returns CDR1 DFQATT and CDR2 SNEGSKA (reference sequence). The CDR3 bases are TGCAGTGCTATCCGGGACAGCGCTACCTACGAGCAGTACTTC. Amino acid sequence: CSAIRDSATYEQYF.

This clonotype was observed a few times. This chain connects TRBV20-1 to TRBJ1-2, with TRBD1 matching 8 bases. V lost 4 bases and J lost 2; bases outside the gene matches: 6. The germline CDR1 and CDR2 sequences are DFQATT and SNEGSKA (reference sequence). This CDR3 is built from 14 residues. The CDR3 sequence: CSAIRQGRNYGYTF. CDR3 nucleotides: TGCAGTGCTATCCGACAGGGGAGGAACTATGGCTACACCTTC.

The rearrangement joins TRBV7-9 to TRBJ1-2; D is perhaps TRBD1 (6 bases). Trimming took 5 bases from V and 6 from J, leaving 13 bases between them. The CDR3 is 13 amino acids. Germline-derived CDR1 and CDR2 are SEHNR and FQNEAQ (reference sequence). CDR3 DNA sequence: TGTGCCAGCAGCGAACAGGGCCGAGATGGCTACACCTTC. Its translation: CASSEQGRDGYTF.

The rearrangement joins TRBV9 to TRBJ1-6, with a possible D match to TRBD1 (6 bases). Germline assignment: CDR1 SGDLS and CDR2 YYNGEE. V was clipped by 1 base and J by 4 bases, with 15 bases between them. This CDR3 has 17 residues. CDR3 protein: CASSVSGGGYYNSPLHF. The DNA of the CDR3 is TGTGCCAGCAGCGTATCTGGAGGGGGGTATTATAATTCACCCCTCCACTTT.

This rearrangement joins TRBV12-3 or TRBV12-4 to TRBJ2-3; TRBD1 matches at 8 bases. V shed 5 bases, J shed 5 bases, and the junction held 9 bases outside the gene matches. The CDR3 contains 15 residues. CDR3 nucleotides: TGTGCCAGCAGTCCCGGGACAGGAATCAAAGATACGCAGTATTTT. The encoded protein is CASSPGTGIKDTQYF.